This T cell receptor beta chain was observed in a study of STAT5B mutations in CD4+ large granular lymphocyte leukemia. The protocol was immunoSEQ multiplex PCR, while the TCRdb copy is restricted to in-frame clones and leaves out a portion. The table includes 3,500 to 4,000 clones, roughly 85% detected once. Germline V gives CDR1 MNHEY, CDR2 SVGAGI. The CDR3 loop spans 13 amino acids. Trimming took 0 bases from V and 9 from J, leaving 9 bases between them. The sample comprised CD4+ T cells from blood buffy coats. The sequence came from a human donor in good health. V gene TRBV6-5 combines with J gene TRBJ2-1; D remains unclear. The DNA for the CDR3 is TGTGCCAGCAGTTACTCGCCGACTGGTGAGCAGTTCTTC. Translation gives CASSYSPTGEQFF.